Presented here are 26 T cell receptor beta chains from one specimen sequenced in a study of PD-1 blockade in classical Hodgkin lymphoma. Sequenced by immunoSEQ multiplex PCR; TCRdb stores in-frame clones only, minus some. The data hold around 42,000 clones, with 60% to 85% observed a single time. Every patient experienced relapse after autologous stem cell transplantation, and brentuximab vedotin exposure varied. The starting material was peripheral blood mononuclear cells (PBMCs), obtained at baseline. Every receptor here comes from a human donor with classical Hodgkin lymphoma.

The chain has TRBV7-9 and TRBJ2-7; D might be TRBD1 (6 bases). CDR1 SEHNR and CDR2 FQNEAQ come from the germline V gene (reference sequence). The V end was cut by 5 bases, the J end by 0 bases, with 11 bases between. This CDR3 contains 14 residues. This CDR3 is CASSPTGISYEQYF. As DNA, the CDR3 is TGTGCCAGCAGCCCTACAGGGATCTCCTACGAGCAGTACTTC.

The chain recombines TRBV2 with TRBJ2-5; possibly TRBD2 for D (5 bases). The J call could be wrong; TRBJ2-7 is a better fit for the DNA end. Germline-derived CDR1 and CDR2 are SNHLY and FYNNEI. The CDR3 sequence is 16 residues long. The CDR3 DNA reads TGTGCCAGCCCACCCCGGGGTAACGTTCGGAACTACGAGCAGTACTTC. Encoded protein: CASPPRGNVRNYEQYF.

This clone was counted between two and nine times. The V and J genes are TRBV30 and TRBJ2-7; D is possibly TRBD1 (7 bases). V dropped 4 bases and J dropped 2 bases, with 12 bases sitting between them. The CDR3 totals 13 residues. Per germline, CDR1 GTSNPN and CDR2 SVGIG (reference sequence). This CDR3 is CAWMRDRPYEQYF. Here the CDR3 DNA reads TGTGCCTGGATGCGGGACAGACCCTACGAGCAGTACTTC.

V is TRBV12-5 and J is TRBJ1-5; D is unclear. V was trimmed by 1 base and J by 0 bases, leaving 7 bases between them. CDR1 is LGHNT and CDR2 is FRNRAP in the germline V gene. This CDR3 has 15 residues. CDR3 amino acids: CASGLEPISNQPQHF. The CDR3 bases are TGTGCTAGTGGTTTGGAGCCAATTAGCAATCAGCCCCAGCATTTT.

The chain carries TRBV7-8 and TRBJ2-7, with D perhaps TRBD1 (5 bases). Trimming took off 5 bases at V and 2 bases at J, with 13 bases between the two ends. This CDR3 is built from 14 residues. The germline V gene has CDR1 SGHVS and CDR2 FQNEAQ. CDR3 DNA: TGTGCCAGCAGCCAAAGCCAACAGGCCTACGAGCAGTACTTC. It yields the protein CASSQSQQAYEQYF.

This clone was recorded only once. This chain joins TRBV14 and TRBJ1-1; a possible D gene is TRBD1 (6 bases). Germline CDR1 SGHDN, CDR2 FVKESK. V shed 0 bases and J shed 5 bases, with 16 bases lying between them. This CDR3 has 16 residues. CDR3 in DNA: TGTGCCAGCAGCCAAGACATCGGGAACAGGGCAACTGAAGCTTTCTTT. This gives the protein CASSQDIGNRATEAFF.

This sequence joins TRBV7-3 and TRBJ1-6; TRBD1 is a possible D gene (6 bases). The V gene lost 5 bases and the J gene lost 5 bases, with 13 bases spanning the gap. Germline V gene lookup returns CDR1 SGHTA and CDR2 FQGTGA. The CDR3 loop spans 15 amino acids. The CDR3 DNA reads TGTGCCAGCAGCCTCCCGGGGGGCGATAATTCACCCCTCCACTTT. Protein product: CASSLPGGDNSPLHF.

V usage is TRBV9 and J usage is TRBJ2-7; 14 nucleotides align to TRBD2. The germline gives CDR1 SGDLS, CDR2 YYNGEE. V gave up 4 bases and J gave up 2 bases; unmatched junction bases: 2. This CDR3 has 15 residues. Here the CDR3 DNA reads TGTGCCAGCAGCCCGACTAGCGGGGGGGCCTACGAGCAGTACTTC. Residues: CASSPTSGGAYEQYF.

The rearrangement joins TRBV29-1 to TRBJ2-2; 9 bases match TRBD1. There are 17 residues in the CDR3. Trimming removed 0 bases from V and 3 bases from J; junction bases left unmatched: 8. Germline values: CDR1 SQVTM, CDR2 ANQGSEA. The CDR3 sequence is CSVEDDYRGRDTGELFF. The CDR3 DNA follows: TGCAGCGTTGAAGATGATTACAGGGGGCGCGACACCGGGGAGCTGTTTTTT.

The chain combines TRBV7-6 with TRBJ1-1; D call uncertain. CDR3 length: 13 residues. CDR1 SGHVS and CDR2 FNYEAQ come from the germline V gene. V dropped 1 base and J dropped 5 bases, with 8 bases sitting between them. CDR3: CASSLGGGTEAFF. The CDR3 DNA follows: TGTGCCAGCAGCTTAGGCGGAGGGACTGAAGCTTTCTTT. Combining the CDR3 with reference TRBV7-6 and TRBJ1-1 gives the whole variable domain GAGVSQSPRYKVTKRGQDVALRCDPISGHVSLYWYRQALGQGPEFLTYFNYEAQQDKSGLPNDRFSAERPEGSISTLTIQRTEQRDSAMYRCASSLGGGTEAFFGQGTRLTVV.

This chain joins TRBV5-1 and TRBJ2-3; the D call may be TRBD1 or TRBD2 (6 bases each). Between the trimmed V and J ends, which lost 4 bases and 2 bases, there was a span of 14 bases. The germline V gene has CDR1 SGHRS and CDR2 YFSETQ. The length of the CDR3 is 15 residues. CDR3 amino acids: CASSGGPGTTDTQYF. The CDR3 DNA is TGCGCCAGCAGCGGGGGGCCCGGGACCACAGATACGCAGTATTTT.

This chain links TRBV18 with TRBJ1-5; 7 positions agree with TRBD1. V was pared by 5 bases and J by 2 bases, with 9 bases of the junction left unmatched. The CDR3 spans 16 residues. Germline V gene data show CDR1 as KGHSH and CDR2 as LQKENI. In nucleotides, the CDR3 is TGTGCCAGCTCAGCCGACAGGGTTATGGGCAATCAGCCCCAGCATTTT. Translating it yields CASSADRVMGNQPQHF.

The chain has TRBV6-5 and TRBJ1-1, with D hard to call. This CDR3 is 13 amino acids long. Germline CDR1 reads MNHEY; CDR2 reads SVGAGI. V lost 2 bases and J 6 bases, leaving 10 bases between the germline ends. The CDR3 nucleotides read TGTGCCAGCAGTTACGGGCACAGTTCTGAAGCTTTCTTT. Translation: CASSYGHSSEAFF.

J is TRBJ2-2 and V is TRBV29-1; unclear D gene. CDR3 length equals 12 residues. The germline gives CDR1 SQVTM, CDR2 ANQGSEA. V was clipped by 5 bases and J by 7 bases, with 11 bases between them. In nucleotides, the CDR3 is TGCAGCGTTTCACCGTCGTACGGGGAGCTGTTTTTT. Translating gives CSVSPSYGELFF.

This clone has only one observation. V usage is TRBV27 and J usage is TRBJ2-1; 8 bases match TRBD1. The CDR3 sequence is 15 residues long. Germline CDR1 MNHEY, CDR2 SMNVEV (reference sequence). J lost 4 bases, V lost 2 bases, and 4 bases had no gene match. CDR3 in amino acids: CASSLSRGPYNEQFF. The CDR3 DNA reads TGTGCCAGCAGTTTAAGCAGGGGGCCATACAATGAGCAGTTCTTC.

The rearrangement joins TRBV4-3 to TRBJ2-3, with 8 bases lining up with TRBD1. CDR3 length: 18 residues. Germline CDR1 is LGHNA and CDR2 is YSLEER. Losses at the gene ends were 0 bases for V and 8 bases for J; bases not matched to a gene: 16. Written as DNA, the CDR3 is TGCGCCAGCAGCCAAGATACAGACAGGGGCGGAGGTAGAGGTACGCAGTATTTT. It codes for CASSQDTDRGGGRGTQYF.

This rearrangement joins TRBV7-3 to TRBJ2-1, with D possibly matching TRBD1 (5 bases). There are 14 residues in the CDR3. Germline values: CDR1 SGHTA, CDR2 FQGTGA. V was pared by 5 bases and J by 9 bases, with 17 bases between. CDR3: CASSPTTARGEQFF. The CDR3, as DNA: TGTGCCAGCAGCCCAACAACCGCAAGGGGTGAGCAGTTCTTC.

This rearrangement joins TRBV4-2 to TRBJ1-2; D is possibly TRBD1 (5 bases). Trimming cost V 0 bases and J 5 bases, with 13 bases left between them. The CDR3 is 15 amino acids. CDR1 and CDR2 from the germline V gene are LGHNA and YNFKEQ. The CDR3 loop reads CASSQERGTGYGYTF. CDR3 coding DNA: TGTGCCAGCAGCCAAGAACGAGGGACCGGGTATGGCTACACCTTC.

This clone was picked up a small number of times. The chain has TRBV14 and TRBJ2-1; the match to TRBD2 covers 8 bases. Trimming removed 2 bases from V and 2 bases from J; junction bases left unmatched: 11. The germline gives CDR1 SGHDN, CDR2 FVKESK. CDR3 size: 18 residues. The CDR3: CASSQFFGGADAYNEQFF. Here the CDR3 DNA reads TGTGCCAGCAGCCAATTCTTCGGGGGGGCTGACGCCTACAATGAGCAGTTCTTC.

This clone showed up just a few times. This chain connects TRBV7-6 to TRBJ2-1, with a tentative D call TRBD2 (6 bases). V lost 5 bases to trimming and J lost 10 bases, with 15 bases between them. CDR1 and CDR2 from the germline V gene are SGHVS and FNYEAQ. The CDR3 contains 13 residues. The CDR3 DNA reads as TGTGCCAGCAGCGATCCTACGGGGGTAGAGCAGTTCTTC. This sequence encodes CASSDPTGVEQFF. Together with reference TRBV7-6 and TRBJ2-1, the CDR3 gives the full variable domain: GAGVSQSPRYKVTKRGQDVALRCDPISGHVSLYWYRQALGQGPEFLTYFNYEAQQDKSGLPNDRFSAERPEGSISTLTIQRTEQRDSAMYRCASSDPTGVEQFFGPGTRLTVL.

The chain recombines TRBV9 with TRBJ2-7; TRBD2 matches 11 bases. Germline V CDR1 and CDR2: SGDLS, YYNGEE. CDR3 length equals 16 residues. J was trimmed by 7 bases and V by 0 bases; bases with no gene match: 9. In nucleotides, the CDR3 is TGTGCCAGCAGCGTAGGAGTAGCGGGGGGGCGTGAAGAGCAGTACTTC. This encodes CASSVGVAGGREEQYF.

The chain carries TRBV4-3 and TRBJ2-1; D is ambiguous. The CDR3 consists of 12 residues. Germline V gene lookup returns CDR1 LGHNA and CDR2 YSLEER. Trimming pared 6 bases from V and 5 bases from J, leaving 8 bases between. The CDR3 region is CASSLLNNEQFF. For the CDR3, the DNA is TGCGCCAGCAGTCTACTAAACAATGAGCAGTTCTTC.

V and J are TRBV5-1 and TRBJ2-1; 11 bases fit TRBD2. This CDR3 has 16 residues. Germline-derived CDR1 and CDR2 are SGHRS and YFSETQ. Trimming took 3 bases from V and 7 from J; bases not matched to a gene: 9. CDR3 nucleotides: TGCGCCAGCAGCTCCTATAGCGGGAGGGTAAATAATGAGCAGTTCTTC. Translated: CASSSYSGRVNNEQFF.

This rearrangement joins TRBV6-1 to TRBJ2-5, with 8 nucleotides matching TRBD1. Per germline, CDR1 MNHNS and CDR2 SASEGT. The V gene end was trimmed by 3 bases and the J gene end by 7 bases; junction bases not matched to a gene: 7. The CDR3 covers 14 residues. Here the CDR3 DNA reads TGTGCCAGCAGTGACGGGACAGGCAAAGGGACCCAGTACTTC. It encodes CASSDGTGKGTQYF.

The chain recombines TRBV18 with TRBJ2-3; 7 nucleotides line up with TRBD1. V lost 1 base to trimming and J lost 2 bases; unmatched junction nucleotides: 12. The CDR3 runs to 18 residues. The germline gives CDR1 KGHSH, CDR2 LQKENI. The CDR3: CASSPRRRTGAHTDTQYF. CDR3 DNA: TGTGCCAGCTCACCACGTCGGCGGACAGGAGCCCACACAGATACGCAGTATTTT.

The rearrangement joins TRBV4-3 to TRBJ1-4; 8 bases align to TRBD1. Germline V CDR1 and CDR2: LGHNA, YSLEER. Trimming at V came to 3 bases and at J to 1 base, leaving 19 bases not matched to a gene. The CDR3 contains 21 residues. The CDR3 DNA is TGCGCCAGCAGCCAGCGCTTTATTTTTGGACAGGGAATTGGAACTAATGAAAAACTGTTTTTT. Translating it yields CASSQRFIFGQGIGTNEKLFF.